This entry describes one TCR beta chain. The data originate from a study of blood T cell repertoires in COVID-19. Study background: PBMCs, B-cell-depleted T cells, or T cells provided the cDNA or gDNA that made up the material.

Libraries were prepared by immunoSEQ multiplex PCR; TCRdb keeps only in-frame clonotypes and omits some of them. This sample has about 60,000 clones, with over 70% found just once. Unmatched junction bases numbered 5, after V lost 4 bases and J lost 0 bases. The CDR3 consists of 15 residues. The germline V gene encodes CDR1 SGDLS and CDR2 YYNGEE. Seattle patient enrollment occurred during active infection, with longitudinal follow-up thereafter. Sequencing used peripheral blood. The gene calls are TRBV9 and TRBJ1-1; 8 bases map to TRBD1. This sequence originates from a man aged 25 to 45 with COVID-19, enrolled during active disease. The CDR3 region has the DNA TGTGCCAGCAGCTTAGGGACAGGCATGAACACTGAAGCTTTCTTT. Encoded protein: CASSLGTGMNTEAFF.